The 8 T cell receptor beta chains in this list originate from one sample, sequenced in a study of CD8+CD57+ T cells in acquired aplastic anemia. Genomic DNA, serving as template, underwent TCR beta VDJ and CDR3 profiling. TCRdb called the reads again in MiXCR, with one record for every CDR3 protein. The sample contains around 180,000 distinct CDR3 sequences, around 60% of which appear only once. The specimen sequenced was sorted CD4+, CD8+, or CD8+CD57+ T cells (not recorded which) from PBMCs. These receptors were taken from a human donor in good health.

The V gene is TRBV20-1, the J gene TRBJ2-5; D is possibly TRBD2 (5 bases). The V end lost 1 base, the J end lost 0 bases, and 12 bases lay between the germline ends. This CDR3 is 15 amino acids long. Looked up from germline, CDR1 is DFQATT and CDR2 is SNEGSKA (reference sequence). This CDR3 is CSARARARYQETQYF. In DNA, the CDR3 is TGCAGTGCTAGAGCGCGGGCCAGGTACCAAGAGACCCAGTACTTC.

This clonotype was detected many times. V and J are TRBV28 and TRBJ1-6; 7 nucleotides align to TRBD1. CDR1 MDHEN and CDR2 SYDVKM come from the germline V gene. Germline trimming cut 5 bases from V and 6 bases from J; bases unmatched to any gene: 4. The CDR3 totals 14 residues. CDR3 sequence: CASSLTGINSPLHF. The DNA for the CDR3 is TGTGCCAGCAGTCTGACAGGGATTAATTCACCCCTCCACTTT.

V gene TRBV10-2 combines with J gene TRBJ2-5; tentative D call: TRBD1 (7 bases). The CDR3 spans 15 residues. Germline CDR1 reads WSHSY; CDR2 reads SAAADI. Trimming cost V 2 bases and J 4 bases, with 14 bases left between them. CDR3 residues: CASSEPAGGRETQYF. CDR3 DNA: TGCGCCAGCAGTGAGCCTGCAGGGGGGCGAGAGACCCAGTACTTC.

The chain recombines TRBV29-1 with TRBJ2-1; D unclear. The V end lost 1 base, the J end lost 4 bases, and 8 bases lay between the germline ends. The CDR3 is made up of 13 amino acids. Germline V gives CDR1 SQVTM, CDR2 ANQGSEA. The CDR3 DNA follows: TGCAGCGTTGAAGGGCCGGAGTACAATGAGCAGTTCTTC. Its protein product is CSVEGPEYNEQFF.

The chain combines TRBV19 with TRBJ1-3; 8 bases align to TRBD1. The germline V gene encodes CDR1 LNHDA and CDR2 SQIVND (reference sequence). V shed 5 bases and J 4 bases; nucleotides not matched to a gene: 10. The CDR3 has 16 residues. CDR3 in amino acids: CASSGQGIVSGNTIYF. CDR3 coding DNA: TGTGCCAGTAGTGGACAGGGAATAGTGTCCGGAAACACCATATATTTT. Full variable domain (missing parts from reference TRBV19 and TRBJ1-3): DGGITQSPKYLFRKEGQNVTLSCEQNLNHDAMYWYRQDPGQGLRLIYYSQIVNDFQKGDIAEGYSVSREKKESFPLTVTSAQKNPTAFYLCASSGQGIVSGNTIYFGEGSWLTVV.

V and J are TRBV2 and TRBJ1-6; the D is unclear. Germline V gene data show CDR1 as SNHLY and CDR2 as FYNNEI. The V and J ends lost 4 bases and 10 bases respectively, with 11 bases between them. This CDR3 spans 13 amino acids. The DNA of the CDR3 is TGTGCCAGCAGTGCCATGAGGGCCTCACCCCTCCACTTT. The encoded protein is CASSAMRASPLHF.

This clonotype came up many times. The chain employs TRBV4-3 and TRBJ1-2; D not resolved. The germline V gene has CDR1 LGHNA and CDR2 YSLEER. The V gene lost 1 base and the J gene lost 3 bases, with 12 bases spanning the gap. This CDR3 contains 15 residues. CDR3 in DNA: TGCGCCAGCAGCCAAGGCCGGGGTTGGGACTATGGCTACACCTTC. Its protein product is CASSQGRGWDYGYTF.

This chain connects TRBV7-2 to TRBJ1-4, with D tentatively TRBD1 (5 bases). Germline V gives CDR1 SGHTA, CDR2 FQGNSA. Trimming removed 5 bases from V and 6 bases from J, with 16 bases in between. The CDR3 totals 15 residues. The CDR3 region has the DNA TGTGCCAGCAGCCCAAGACAGATTACTTATGAAAAACTGTTTTTT. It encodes CASSPRQITYEKLFF.